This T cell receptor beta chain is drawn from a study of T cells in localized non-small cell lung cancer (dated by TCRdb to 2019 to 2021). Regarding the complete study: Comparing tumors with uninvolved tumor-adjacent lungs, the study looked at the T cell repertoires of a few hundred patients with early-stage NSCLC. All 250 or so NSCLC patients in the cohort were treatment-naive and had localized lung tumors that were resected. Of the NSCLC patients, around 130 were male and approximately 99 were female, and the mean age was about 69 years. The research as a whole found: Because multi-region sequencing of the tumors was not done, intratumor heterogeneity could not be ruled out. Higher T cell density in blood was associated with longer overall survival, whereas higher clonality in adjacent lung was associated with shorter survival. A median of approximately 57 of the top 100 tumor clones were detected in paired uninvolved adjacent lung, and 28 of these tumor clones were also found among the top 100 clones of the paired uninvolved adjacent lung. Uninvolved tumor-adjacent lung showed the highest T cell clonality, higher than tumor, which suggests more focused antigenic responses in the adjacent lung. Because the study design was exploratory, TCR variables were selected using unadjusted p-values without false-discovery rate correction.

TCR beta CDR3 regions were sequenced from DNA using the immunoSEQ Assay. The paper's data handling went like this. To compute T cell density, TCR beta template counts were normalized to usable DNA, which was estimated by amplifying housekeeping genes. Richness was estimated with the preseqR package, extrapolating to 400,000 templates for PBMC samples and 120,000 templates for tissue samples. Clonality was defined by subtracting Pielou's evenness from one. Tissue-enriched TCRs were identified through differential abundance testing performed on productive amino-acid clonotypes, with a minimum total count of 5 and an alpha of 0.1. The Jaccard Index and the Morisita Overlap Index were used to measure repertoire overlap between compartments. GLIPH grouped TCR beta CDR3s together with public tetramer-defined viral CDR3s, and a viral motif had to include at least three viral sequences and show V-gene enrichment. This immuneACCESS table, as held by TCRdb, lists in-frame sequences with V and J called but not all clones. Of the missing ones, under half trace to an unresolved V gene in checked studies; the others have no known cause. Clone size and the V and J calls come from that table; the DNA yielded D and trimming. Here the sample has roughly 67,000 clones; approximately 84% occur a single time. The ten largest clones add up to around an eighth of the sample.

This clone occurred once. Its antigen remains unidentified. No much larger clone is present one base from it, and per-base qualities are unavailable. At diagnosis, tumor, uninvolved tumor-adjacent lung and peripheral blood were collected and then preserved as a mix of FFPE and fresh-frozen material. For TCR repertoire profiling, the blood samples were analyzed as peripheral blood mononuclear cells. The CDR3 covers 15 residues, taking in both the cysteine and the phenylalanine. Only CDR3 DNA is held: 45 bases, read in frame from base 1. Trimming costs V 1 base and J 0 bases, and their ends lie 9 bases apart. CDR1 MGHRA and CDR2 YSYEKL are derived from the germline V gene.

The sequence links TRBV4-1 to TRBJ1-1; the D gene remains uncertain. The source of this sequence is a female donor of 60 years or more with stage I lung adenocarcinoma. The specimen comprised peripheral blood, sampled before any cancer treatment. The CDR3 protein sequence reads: CASSQASAVNTEAFF. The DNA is TGCGCCAGCAGCCAAGCCTCGGCCGTGAACACTGAAGCTTTCTTT.